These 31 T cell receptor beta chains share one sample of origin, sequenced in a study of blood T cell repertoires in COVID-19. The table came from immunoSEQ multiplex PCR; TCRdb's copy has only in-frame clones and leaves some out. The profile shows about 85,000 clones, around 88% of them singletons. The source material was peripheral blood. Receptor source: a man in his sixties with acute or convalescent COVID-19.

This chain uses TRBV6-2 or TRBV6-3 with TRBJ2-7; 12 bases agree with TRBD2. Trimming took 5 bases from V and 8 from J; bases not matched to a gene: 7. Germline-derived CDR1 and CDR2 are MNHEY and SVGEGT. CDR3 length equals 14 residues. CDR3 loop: CASSLTSGGLKQYF. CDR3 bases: TGTGCCAGCAGTCTGACTAGCGGGGGCCTGAAGCAGTACTTC.

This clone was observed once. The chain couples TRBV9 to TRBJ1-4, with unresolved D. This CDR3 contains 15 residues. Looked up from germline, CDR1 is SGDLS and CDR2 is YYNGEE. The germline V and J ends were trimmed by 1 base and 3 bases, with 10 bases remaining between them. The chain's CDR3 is CASSVTGAPNEKLFF. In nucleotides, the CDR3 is TGTGCCAGCAGCGTAACTGGAGCGCCTAATGAAAAACTGTTTTTT.

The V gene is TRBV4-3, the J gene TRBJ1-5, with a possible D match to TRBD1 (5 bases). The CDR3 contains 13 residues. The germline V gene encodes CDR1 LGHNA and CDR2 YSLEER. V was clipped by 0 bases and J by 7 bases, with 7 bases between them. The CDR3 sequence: CASSQDAGQPQHF. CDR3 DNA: TGCGCCAGCAGCCAAGACGCAGGGCAGCCCCAGCATTTT.

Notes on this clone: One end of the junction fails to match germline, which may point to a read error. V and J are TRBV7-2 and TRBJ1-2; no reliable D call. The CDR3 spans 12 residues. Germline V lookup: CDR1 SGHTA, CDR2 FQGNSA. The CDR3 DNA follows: TGTGCCAGCAGCATGGATCACTACGGCTACACCTTC. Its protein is CASSMDHYGYTF.

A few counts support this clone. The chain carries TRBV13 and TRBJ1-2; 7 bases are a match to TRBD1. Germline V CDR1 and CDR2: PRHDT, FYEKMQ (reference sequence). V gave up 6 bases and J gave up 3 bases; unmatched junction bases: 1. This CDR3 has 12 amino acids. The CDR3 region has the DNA TGTGCCAGCAGGGGGACAGACTATGGCTACACCTTC. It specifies CASRGTDYGYTF.

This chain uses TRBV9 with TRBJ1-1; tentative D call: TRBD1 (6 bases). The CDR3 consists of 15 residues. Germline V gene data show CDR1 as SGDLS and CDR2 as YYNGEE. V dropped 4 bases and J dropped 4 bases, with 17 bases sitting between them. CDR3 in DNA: TGTGCCAGCAGCCGGGACATCAAGCGGGGCACTGAAGCTTTCTTT. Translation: CASSRDIKRGTEAFF.

The DNA for the CDR3 is TGTGCCAGCAGCTGGGAGCTAAGAAATTCACCCCTCCACTTT. Translating gives CASSWELRNSPLHF. V gene TRBV7-2 combines with J gene TRBJ1-6; D is ambiguous. Trimming took 4 bases from V and 7 from J, leaving 11 bases between them. Germline values: CDR1 SGHTA, CDR2 FQGNSA. The CDR3 is 14 residues long.

CDR3 in amino acids: CAIAGDAMETQYF. The CDR3 region has the DNA TGTGCCATCGCGGGAGACGCTATGGAGACCCAGTACTTC. This chain uses TRBV10-3 with TRBJ2-5; TRBD2 aligns across 7 bases. The ends lost 8 bases at V and 5 bases at J; junction bases unmatched: 8. Germline-derived CDR1 and CDR2 are ENHRY and SYGVKD. This CDR3 has 13 amino acids.

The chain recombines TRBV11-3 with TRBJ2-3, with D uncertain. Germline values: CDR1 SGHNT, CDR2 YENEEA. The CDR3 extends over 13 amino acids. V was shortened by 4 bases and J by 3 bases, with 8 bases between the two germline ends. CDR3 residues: CASSSPGTDTQYF. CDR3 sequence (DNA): TGTGCCAGCAGCTCCCCCGGGACAGATACGCAGTATTTT.

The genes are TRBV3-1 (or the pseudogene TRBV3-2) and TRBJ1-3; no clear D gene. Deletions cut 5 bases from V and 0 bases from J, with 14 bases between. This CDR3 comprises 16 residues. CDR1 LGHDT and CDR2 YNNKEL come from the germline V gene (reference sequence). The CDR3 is CASSEVSGDSGNTIYF. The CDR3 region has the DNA TGTGCCAGCAGCGAAGTGAGCGGGGACTCTGGAAACACCATATATTTT.

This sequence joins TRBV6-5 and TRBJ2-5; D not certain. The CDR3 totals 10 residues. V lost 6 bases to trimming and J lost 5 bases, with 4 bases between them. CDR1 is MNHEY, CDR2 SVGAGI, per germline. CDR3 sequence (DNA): TGTGCCAGCAGCCCGGAGACCCAGTACTTC. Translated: CASSPETQYF.

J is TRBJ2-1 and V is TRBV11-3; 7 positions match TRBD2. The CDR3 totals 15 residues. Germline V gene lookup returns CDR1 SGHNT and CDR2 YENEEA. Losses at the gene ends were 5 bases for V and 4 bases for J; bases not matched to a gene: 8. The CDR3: CASSPDGGSYNEQFF. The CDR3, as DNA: TGTGCCAGCAGCCCGGACGGGGGGTCATACAATGAGCAGTTCTTC.

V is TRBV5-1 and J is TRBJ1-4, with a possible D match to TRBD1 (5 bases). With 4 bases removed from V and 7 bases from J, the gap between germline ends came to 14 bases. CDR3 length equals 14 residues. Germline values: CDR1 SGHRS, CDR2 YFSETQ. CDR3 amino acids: CASSVDARVEKLFF. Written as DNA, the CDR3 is TGCGCCAGCAGCGTAGATGCCAGGGTTGAAAAACTGTTTTTT. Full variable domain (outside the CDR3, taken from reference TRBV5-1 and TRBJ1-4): KAGVTQTPRYLIKTRGQQVTLSCSPISGHRSVSWYQQTPGQGLQFLFEYFSETQRNKGNFPGRFSGRQFSNSRSEMNVSTLELGDSALYLCASSVDARVEKLFFGSGTQLSVL.

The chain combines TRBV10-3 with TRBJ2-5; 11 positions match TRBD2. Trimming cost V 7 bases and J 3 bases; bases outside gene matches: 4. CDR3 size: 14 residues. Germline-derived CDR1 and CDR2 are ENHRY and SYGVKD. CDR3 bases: TGTGCCATCAAGGGTAGCGGGGGGGAAGAGACCCAGTACTTC. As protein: CAIKGSGGEETQYF.

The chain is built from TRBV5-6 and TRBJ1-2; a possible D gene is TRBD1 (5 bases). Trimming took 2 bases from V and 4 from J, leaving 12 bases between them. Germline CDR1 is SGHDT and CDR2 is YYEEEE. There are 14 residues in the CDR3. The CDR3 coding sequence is TGTGCCAGCAGCTTCCGGGACTCCGTCTATGGCTACACCTTC. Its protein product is CASSFRDSVYGYTF.

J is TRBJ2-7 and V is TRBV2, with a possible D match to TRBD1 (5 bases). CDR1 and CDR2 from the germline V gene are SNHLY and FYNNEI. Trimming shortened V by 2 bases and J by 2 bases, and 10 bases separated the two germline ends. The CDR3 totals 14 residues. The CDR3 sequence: CASSEQTATYEQYF. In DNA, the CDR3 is TGTGCCAGCAGTGAACAGACAGCAACCTACGAGCAGTACTTC.

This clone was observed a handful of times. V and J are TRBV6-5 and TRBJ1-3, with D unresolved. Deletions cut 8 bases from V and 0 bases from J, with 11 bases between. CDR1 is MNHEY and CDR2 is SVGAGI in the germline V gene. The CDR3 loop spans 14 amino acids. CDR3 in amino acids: CASQEGSSGNTIYF. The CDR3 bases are TGTGCCAGCCAGGAGGGAAGCTCTGGAAACACCATATATTTT.

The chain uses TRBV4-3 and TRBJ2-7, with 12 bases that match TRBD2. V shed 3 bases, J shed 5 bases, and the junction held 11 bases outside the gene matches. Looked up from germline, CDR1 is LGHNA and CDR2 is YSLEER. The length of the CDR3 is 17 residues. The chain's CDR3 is CASSQMQTSGGTDEQYF. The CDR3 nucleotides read TGCGCCAGCAGCCAGATGCAAACTAGCGGGGGGACAGACGAGCAGTACTTC.

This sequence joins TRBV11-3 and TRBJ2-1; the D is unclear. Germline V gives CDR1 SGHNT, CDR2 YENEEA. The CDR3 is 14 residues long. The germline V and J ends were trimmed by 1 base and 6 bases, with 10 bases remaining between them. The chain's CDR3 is CASSLVSSPNEQFF. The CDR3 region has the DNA TGTGCCAGCAGCTTAGTAAGTAGCCCCAATGAGCAGTTCTTC.

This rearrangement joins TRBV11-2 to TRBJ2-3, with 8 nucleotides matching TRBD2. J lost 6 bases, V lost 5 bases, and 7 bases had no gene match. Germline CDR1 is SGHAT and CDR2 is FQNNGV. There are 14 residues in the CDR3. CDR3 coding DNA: TGTGCCAGCAGCCCAATGCCGGGGGGGGATACGCAGTATTTT. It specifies CASSPMPGGDTQYF.

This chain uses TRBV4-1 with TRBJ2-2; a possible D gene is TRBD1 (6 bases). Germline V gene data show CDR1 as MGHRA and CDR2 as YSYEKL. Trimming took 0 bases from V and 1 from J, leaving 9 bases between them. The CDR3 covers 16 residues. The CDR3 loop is CASSQEGTRNTGELFF. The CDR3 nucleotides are TGCGCCAGCAGCCAAGAGGGGACACGGAACACCGGGGAGCTGTTTTTT.

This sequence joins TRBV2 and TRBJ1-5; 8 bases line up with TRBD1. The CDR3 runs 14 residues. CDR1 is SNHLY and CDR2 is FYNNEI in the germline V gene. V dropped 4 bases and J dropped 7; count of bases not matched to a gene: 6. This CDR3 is CASSVRGQKQPQHF. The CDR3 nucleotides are TGTGCCAGCAGTGTCAGGGGGCAGAAGCAGCCCCAGCATTTT.

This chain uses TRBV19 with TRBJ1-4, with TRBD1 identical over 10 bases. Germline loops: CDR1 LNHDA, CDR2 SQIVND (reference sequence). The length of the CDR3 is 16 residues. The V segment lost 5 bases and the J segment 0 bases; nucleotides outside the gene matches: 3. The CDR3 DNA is TGTGCCAGTAGTCGACAGGGGGCCGCAACTAATGAAAAACTGTTTTTT. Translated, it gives CASSRQGAATNEKLFF.

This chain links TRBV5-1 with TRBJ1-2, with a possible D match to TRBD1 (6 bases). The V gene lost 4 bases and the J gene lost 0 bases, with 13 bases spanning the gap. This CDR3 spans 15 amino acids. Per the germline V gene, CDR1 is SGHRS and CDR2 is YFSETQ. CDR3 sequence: CASSVGQPPNYGYTF. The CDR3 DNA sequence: TGCGCCAGCAGCGTTGGACAGCCCCCTAACTATGGCTACACCTTC.

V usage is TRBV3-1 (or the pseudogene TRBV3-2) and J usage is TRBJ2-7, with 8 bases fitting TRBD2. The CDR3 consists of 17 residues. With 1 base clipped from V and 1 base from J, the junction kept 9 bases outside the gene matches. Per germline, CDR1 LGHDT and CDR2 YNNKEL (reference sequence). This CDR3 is CASSQGVQRGRSYEQYF. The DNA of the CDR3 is TGTGCCAGCAGCCAAGGTGTCCAGCGGGGGAGATCCTACGAGCAGTACTTC.

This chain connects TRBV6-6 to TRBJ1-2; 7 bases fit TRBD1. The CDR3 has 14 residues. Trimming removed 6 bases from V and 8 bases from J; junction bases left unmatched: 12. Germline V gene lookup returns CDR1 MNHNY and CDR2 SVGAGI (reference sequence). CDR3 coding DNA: TGTGCCAGCAGATTAGGGCGACAGGGAGGCGGCTACACCTTC. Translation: CASRLGRQGGGYTF.

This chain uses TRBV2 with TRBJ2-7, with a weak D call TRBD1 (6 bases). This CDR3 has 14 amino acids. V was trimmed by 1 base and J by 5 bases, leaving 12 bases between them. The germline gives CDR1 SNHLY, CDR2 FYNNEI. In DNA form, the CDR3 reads TGTGCCAGCAGTGAAGGCAGGGGTCGCGACGAGCAGTACTTC. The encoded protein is CASSEGRGRDEQYF.

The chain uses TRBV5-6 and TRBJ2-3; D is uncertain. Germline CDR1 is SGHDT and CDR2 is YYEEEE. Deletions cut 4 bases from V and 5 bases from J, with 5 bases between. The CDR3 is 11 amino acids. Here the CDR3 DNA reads TGTGCCAGCAGCACAGTAGATACGCAGTATTTT. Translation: CASSTVDTQYF.

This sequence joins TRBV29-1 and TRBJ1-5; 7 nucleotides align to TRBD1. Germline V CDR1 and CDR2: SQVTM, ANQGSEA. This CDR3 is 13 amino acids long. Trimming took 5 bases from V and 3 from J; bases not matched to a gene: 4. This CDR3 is CSVRDSNNQPQHF. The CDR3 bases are TGCAGCGTTCGGGACAGTAACAATCAGCCCCAGCATTTT.

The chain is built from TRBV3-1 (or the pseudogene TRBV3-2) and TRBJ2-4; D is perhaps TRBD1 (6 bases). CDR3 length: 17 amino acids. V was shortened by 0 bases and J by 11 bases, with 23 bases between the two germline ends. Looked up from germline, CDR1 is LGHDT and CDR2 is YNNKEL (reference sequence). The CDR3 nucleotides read TGTGCCAGCAGCCAAGAGCAAGGGGCAGGGGCCGGAACCTTTCAGTACTTC. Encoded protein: CASSQEQGAGAGTFQYF.

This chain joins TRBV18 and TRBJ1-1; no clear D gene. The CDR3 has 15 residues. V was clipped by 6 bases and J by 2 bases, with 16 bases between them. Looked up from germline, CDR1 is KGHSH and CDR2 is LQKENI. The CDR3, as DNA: TGTGCCAGCTCGCTTCTCGGGATTAGAAACACTGAAGCTTTCTTT. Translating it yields CASSLLGIRNTEAFF.